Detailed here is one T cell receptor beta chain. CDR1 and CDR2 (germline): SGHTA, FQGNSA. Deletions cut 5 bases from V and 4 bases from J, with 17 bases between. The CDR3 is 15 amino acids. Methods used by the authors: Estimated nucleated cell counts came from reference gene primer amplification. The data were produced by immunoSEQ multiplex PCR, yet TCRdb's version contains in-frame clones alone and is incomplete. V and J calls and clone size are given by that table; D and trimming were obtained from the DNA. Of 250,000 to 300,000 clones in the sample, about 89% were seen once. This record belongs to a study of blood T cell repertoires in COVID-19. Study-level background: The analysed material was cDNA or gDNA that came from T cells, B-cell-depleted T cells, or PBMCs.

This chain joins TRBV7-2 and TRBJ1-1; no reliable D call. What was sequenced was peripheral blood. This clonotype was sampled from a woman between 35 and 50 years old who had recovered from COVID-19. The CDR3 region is CASSLSVQTSTEAFF. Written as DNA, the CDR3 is TGTGCCAGCAGCCTAAGTGTCCAAACGAGCACTGAAGCTTTCTTT.